Here is one TCR beta chain with its context. It was with unique molecular identifiers that the TCRbeta library was prepared. Each CDR3 protein is one row after TCRdb ran MiXCR on the PCR reads. The table shows about 400,000 distinct CDR3 sequences, with 10% to 15% occurring only once. The record originates from a study of T-cell reconstitution after alpha-beta-depleted transplantation in children. V shed 4 bases, J shed 5 bases, and the junction held 9 bases outside the gene matches. Germline V gene sequence: CDR1 MNHNS, CDR2 SASEGT. The length of the CDR3 is 15 residues. The source is a human donor who donated a stem cell graft to a child with Fanconi anemia. The chain links TRBV6-1 to TRBJ1-1; TRBD1 matches 8 bases. The sequenced sample was PBMCs, obtained from the stem cell graft. Written as DNA, the CDR3 is TGTGCCAGCAGTGTAACGGGACAGGCACATACTGAAGCTTTCTTT. It yields the protein CASSVTGQAHTEAFF.